The sequence of this T cell receptor (beta chain) was determined in a study of blood T cell repertoires in COVID-19. Looking at the study overall: COVID-19 samples collected from the United States, Italy and Spain covered acute and convalescent phases. T cells, B-cell-depleted T cells, or PBMCs provided the cDNA or gDNA that served as material.

Libraries were prepared by immunoSEQ multiplex PCR; TCRdb keeps only in-frame clonotypes and omits some of them. The sample lists approximately 200,000 clones, about nine tenths seen once, with about 7% in the top ten. Self-reported history from a screening survey and questionnaire set each donor's cohort. Source material: PBMCs or T cells enriched from blood (not recorded which). This clonotype originated in a young man in a cohort exposed to, infected with or recovered from COVID-19 (not recorded which).

The CDR3 bases are TGTGCCAGCAGCTTTATTGCTACGGTCAATAATAATTCACCCCTCCACTTT. This codes for CASSFIATVNNNSPLHF. The rearrangement uses TRBV11-2 and TRBJ1-6, with unresolved D. The CDR3 runs to 17 residues. The germline V gene has CDR1 SGHAT and CDR2 FQNNGV. V dropped 3 bases and J dropped 5 bases, with 17 bases sitting between them.